These 27 T cell receptor beta chains originate from one sample sequenced in a study of OX40 agonist ivuxolimab in advanced cancers. Assay: immunoSEQ multiplex PCR; the TCRdb copy retains only in-frame clones and omits some. The sample includes 55,000 to 60,000 clones, approximately 80% of them seen just once. This sample comprised CD4+ or CD8+ T cells sorted from blood, obtained in a trial of the OX40 agonist ivuxolimab. The receptor set was obtained from an adult with an advanced solid tumor such as melanoma, head and neck, liver or kidney cancer.

About this clone: The sample has other DNA sequences that encode this CDR3 too. This CDR3 reads CASSQEGGAPGEQYF. The CDR3 DNA reads as TGCGCCAGCAGCCAAGAAGGAGGCGCGCCTGGGGAGCAGTACTTC. The genes are TRBV4-3 and TRBJ2-7, with a tentative D call TRBD2 (5 bases). The CDR3 runs to 15 residues. Trimming left V 0 bases short and J 7 bases short, with 16 bases between. Germline CDR1 reads LGHNA; CDR2 reads YSLEER.

The chain is built from TRBV30 and TRBJ1-4; 7 bases align to TRBD1. The junction had 8 bases not matched to a gene; V was cut back by 2 bases and J by 2 bases. The CDR3 contains 16 residues. The germline V gene encodes CDR1 GTSNPN and CDR2 SVGIG (reference sequence). CDR3 protein: CAWSTGALMTNEKLFF. The DNA of the CDR3 is TGTGCCTGGAGTACAGGGGCTCTTATGACTAATGAAAAACTGTTTTTT.

The V gene is TRBV11-2, the J gene TRBJ2-5; 8 nucleotides line up with TRBD1. After removal of 6 bases from V and 2 bases from J, the junction contained 11 bases not matched to a gene. This CDR3 comprises 16 residues. The germline V gene has CDR1 SGHAT and CDR2 FQNNGV. The CDR3 DNA is TGTGCCAGCAGGAAGCCGGGACAGGACCGACAAGAGACCCAGTACTTC. Its translation is CASRKPGQDRQETQYF.

This chain connects TRBV5-1 to TRBJ2-5; no firm D call. V lost 0 bases to trimming and J lost 4 bases, with 13 bases between them. The CDR3 covers 15 residues. CDR1 and CDR2 from the germline V gene are SGHRS and YFSETQ. The CDR3 reads CASSLGVLFRETQYF. As DNA, the CDR3 is TGCGCCAGCAGCTTGGGTGTCCTATTCCGAGAGACCCAGTACTTC. Together with reference TRBV5-1 and TRBJ2-5, the CDR3 gives the full variable domain: KAGVTQTPRYLIKTRGQQVTLSCSPISGHRSVSWYQQTPGQGLQFLFEYFSETQRNKGNFPGRFSGRQFSNSRSEMNVSTLELGDSALYLCASSLGVLFRETQYFGPGTRLLVL.

The chain joins TRBV19 to TRBJ2-2; possible D gene TRBD1, 6 bases. The CDR3 sequence is 14 residues long. Trimming pared 10 bases from V and 2 bases from J, leaving 14 bases between. Per germline, CDR1 LNHDA and CDR2 SQIVND (reference sequence). The CDR3 DNA follows: TGTGCCATCGGGACAACCCACAACACCGGGGAGCTGTTTTTT. It encodes CAIGTTHNTGELFF.

V and J are TRBV18 and TRBJ2-1; D ambiguous. Germline CDR1 and CDR2: KGHSH and LQKENI. V lost 0 bases and J 15 bases, leaving 15 bases between the germline ends. The CDR3 sequence is 13 residues long. The CDR3 DNA sequence: TGTGCCAGCTCACCACCTTTAGTTGGTTGGTTGTTCTTC. Encoded protein: CASSPPLVGWLFF.

J is TRBJ2-7 and V is TRBV7-2; D remains unclear. The CDR3 contains 14 residues. Germline V gives CDR1 SGHTA, CDR2 FQGNSA. Trimming stripped 5 bases from V and 4 bases from J, with 15 bases between. CDR3 nucleotides: TGTGCCAGCAGCCAAACCTTTGCAGGTTACGAGCAGTACTTC. Translating it yields CASSQTFAGYEQYF.

The table lists this clone with a count of one. This chain connects TRBV18 to TRBJ2-1, with 14 nucleotides matching TRBD2. Germline V gives CDR1 KGHSH, CDR2 LQKENI. The ends lost 5 bases at V and 4 bases at J; junction bases unmatched: 7. There are 17 residues in the CDR3. Here the CDR3 reads CASSTGTSGSMYNEQFF. CDR3 nucleotides: TGTGCCAGCTCAACCGGGACTAGCGGGAGTATGTACAATGAGCAGTTCTTC.

The V and J genes are TRBV15 and TRBJ2-5; the D gene is possibly TRBD2 (5 bases). CDR1 and CDR2 (germline): LNHNV, YYDKDF (reference sequence). The CDR3 is 16 amino acids. The V end lost 1 base, the J end lost 5 bases, and 17 bases lay between the germline ends. In DNA form, the CDR3 reads TGTGCCACCAGCAGAGGATCTGCCGAGAGGGTTGAGACCCAGTACTTC. Translation: CATSRGSAERVETQYF.

V is TRBV18 and J is TRBJ1-6, with 8 bases lining up with TRBD1. Per the germline V gene, CDR1 is KGHSH and CDR2 is LQKENI. Germline trimming cut 1 base from V and 0 bases from J; bases unmatched to any gene: 5. This CDR3 is 18 amino acids long. CDR3: CASSPRPGGSSYNSPLHF. In nucleotides, the CDR3 is TGTGCCAGCTCACCACGACCAGGGGGCAGCTCCTATAATTCACCCCTCCACTTT.

V gene TRBV5-5 combines with J gene TRBJ2-2; weak D call: TRBD1 (5 bases). Germline V gene data show CDR1 as SGHKS and CDR2 as YYEKEE (reference sequence). The CDR3 is 15 amino acids. The V gene lost 1 base and the J gene lost 0 bases, with 7 bases spanning the gap. CDR3 region: CASSLRTSNTGELFF. CDR3 nucleotide sequence: TGTGCCAGCAGCTTGCGGACATCGAACACCGGGGAGCTGTTTTTT.

The chain joins TRBV5-1 to TRBJ2-5, with TRBD2 matching 10 bases. V dropped 1 base and J dropped 4; count of bases not matched to a gene: 4. Germline CDR1 SGHRS, CDR2 YFSETQ. This CDR3 has 15 residues. The CDR3 region is CASSLSVAGGETQYF. As DNA, the CDR3 is TGCGCCAGCAGCTTGTCGGTAGCGGGAGGAGAGACCCAGTACTTC.

This clone has just a few counts. This chain links TRBV19 with TRBJ2-7, with D possibly being TRBD1 or TRBD2 (5 bases each). Germline loops: CDR1 LNHDA, CDR2 SQIVND (reference sequence). The CDR3 contains 15 residues. The V and J ends lost 3 bases and 2 bases respectively, with 14 bases between them. CDR3 loop: CASSIGRGVPYEQYF. For the CDR3, the DNA is TGTGCCAGTAGTATTGGAAGGGGAGTGCCCTACGAGCAGTACTTC. Using reference TRBV19 and TRBJ2-7 for the parts outside the CDR3, the full variable domain is DGGITQSPKYLFRKEGQNVTLSCEQNLNHDAMYWYRQDPGQGLRLIYYSQIVNDFQKGDIAEGYSVSREKKESFPLTVTSAQKNPTAFYLCASSIGRGVPYEQYFGPGTRLTVT.

This rearrangement joins TRBV19 to TRBJ2-7; D may be TRBD2 (6 bases). The V end lost 4 bases, the J end lost 3 bases, and 19 bases lay between the germline ends. The CDR3 is 16 residues long. Germline V gene data show CDR1 as LNHDA and CDR2 as SQIVND (reference sequence). This CDR3 reads CASSNFRTNLNYEQYF. Here the CDR3 DNA reads TGTGCCAGTAGTAACTTCCGGACTAATTTGAACTACGAGCAGTACTTC.

In this sample, this clone turned up a few times. The chain recombines TRBV4-1 with TRBJ1-4; 9 bases fit TRBD1. Germline loops: CDR1 MGHRA, CDR2 YSYEKL. Trimming at V came to 3 bases and at J to 8 bases, leaving 4 bases not matched to a gene. The CDR3 is made up of 14 amino acids. CDR3 residues: CASSQGQGEEKLFF. Written as DNA, the CDR3 is TGCGCCAGCAGCCAGGGACAGGGTGAAGAAAAACTGTTTTTT.

V is TRBV10-3 and J is TRBJ2-1; TRBD1 matches at 11 bases. V trimming: 11 bases; J trimming: 6 bases; junction bases outside the gene matches: 9. This CDR3 has 14 amino acids. CDR1 is ENHRY, CDR2 SYGVKD, per germline. The chain's CDR3 is CAARAGTGGNEQFF. DNA for the CDR3: TGTGCCGCGCGCGCCGGGACAGGGGGCAATGAGCAGTTCTTC.

V usage is TRBV4-2 and J usage is TRBJ2-3, with D possibly being TRBD2 (5 bases). The CDR3 is 15 amino acids. Germline V gene sequence: CDR1 LGHNA, CDR2 YNFKEQ. V was pared by 0 bases and J by 10 bases, with 17 bases between. The CDR3 bases are TGTGCCAGCAGCCAAGATCGGGATAAAACAAGGGCGCAGTATTTT. Translation: CASSQDRDKTRAQYF.

The chain couples TRBV5-4 to TRBJ2-2; unclear D gene. The CDR3 is 14 amino acids. Germline V CDR1 and CDR2: SGHNT, YYREEE (reference sequence). Trimming cost V 5 bases and J 1 base, with 9 bases left between them. This CDR3 is CASRNDGNTGELFF. The CDR3 coding sequence is TGTGCCAGCAGAAATGACGGGAACACCGGGGAGCTGTTTTTT.

The chain joins TRBV6-1 to TRBJ1-2; D not resolved. The CDR3 extends over 14 amino acids. The V gene lost 5 bases and the J gene lost 2 bases, with 12 bases spanning the gap. Germline assignment: CDR1 MNHNS and CDR2 SASEGT. CDR3 sequence (DNA): TGTGCCAGCAGTCCCGCAGTGGGAAACTATGGCTACACCTTC. Protein product: CASSPAVGNYGYTF.

The CDR3 sequence is CASSLQGQGNLNYGYTF. CDR3 DNA sequence: TGTGCCAGCAGCTTACAGGGACAGGGAAACCTTAACTATGGCTACACCTTC. The chain uses TRBV11-2 and TRBJ1-2; 9 bases match TRBD1. The V segment lost 2 bases and the J segment 1 base; nucleotides outside the gene matches: 8. Germline V gene data show CDR1 as SGHAT and CDR2 as FQNNGV. The CDR3 extends over 17 amino acids.

The chain couples TRBV4-3 to TRBJ1-4, with 8 bases fitting TRBD1. V lost 4 bases, J lost 4 bases, and 8 bases stayed unmatched. This CDR3 has 16 residues. CDR1 and CDR2 from the germline V gene are LGHNA and YSLEER. The CDR3 DNA is TGCGCCAGCAGCCTCCTCCGGGACAGGAATAATGAAAAACTGTTTTTT. Residues: CASSLLRDRNNEKLFF.

The V and J genes are TRBV7-9 and TRBJ2-7; TRBD2 agrees at 8 bases. Germline CDR1 reads SEHNR; CDR2 reads FQNEAQ (reference sequence). V gave up 4 bases and J gave up 3 bases; unmatched junction bases: 5. The CDR3 runs 14 residues. The CDR3 loop reads CASSSKLAGYEQYF. CDR3 coding DNA: TGTGCCAGCAGCTCGAAGCTAGCGGGCTACGAGCAGTACTTC.

The rearrangement links TRBV30 to TRBJ1-5, with D perhaps TRBD1 (6 bases). The CDR3 is 15 amino acids. CDR1 is GTSNPN and CDR2 is SVGIG in the germline V gene (reference sequence). The V and J ends lost 0 bases and 4 bases respectively, with 13 bases between them. The CDR3 DNA is TGTGCCTGGAGTGTACCTGGGGGCGCAAATCAGCCCCAGCATTTT. This translates into CAWSVPGGANQPQHF.

The table lists this clone with a count of one. The rearrangement uses TRBV5-6 and TRBJ1-1; 7 nucleotides match TRBD1. V lost 0 bases, J lost 6 bases, and 8 bases stayed unmatched. In germline, CDR1 is SGHDT, CDR2 YYEEEE. The CDR3 runs to 15 residues. CDR3 region: CASSLVDRDDPEAFF. CDR3 in DNA: TGTGCCAGCAGCTTGGTAGACAGGGATGACCCTGAAGCTTTCTTT.

The chain links TRBV6-4 to TRBJ1-1, with D unclear. V gave up 7 bases and J gave up 1 base, with 10 bases separating them. CDR1 is MRHNA and CDR2 is SNTAGT in the germline V gene. The CDR3 has 13 residues. In DNA, the CDR3 is TGTGCCAGCAAGGTCAGTCCGAACACTGAAGCTTTCTTT. Residues: CASKVSPNTEAFF.

V usage is TRBV6-1 and J usage is TRBJ2-1; D not resolved. CDR3 length equals 13 residues. Germline V CDR1 and CDR2: MNHNS, SASEGT. Trimming stripped 4 bases from V and 3 bases from J, with 7 bases between. The CDR3 DNA is TGTGCCAGCAGTGTTAGTAACTACAATGAGCAGTTCTTC. It encodes CASSVSNYNEQFF.

The chain employs TRBV4-2 and TRBJ1-5; D unresolved. The germline V gene encodes CDR1 LGHNA and CDR2 YNFKEQ. V lost 5 bases, J lost 8 bases, and 13 bases lay in between. The CDR3 runs 13 residues. This chain's CDR3 is CASSVRTREPQHF. The CDR3 DNA follows: TGTGCCAGCAGCGTTCGGACTCGTGAGCCCCAGCATTTT.